This T cell receptor (beta chain) was found in a study of blood T cell repertoires in COVID-19. Study-wide background: T cells, B-cell-depleted T cells, or PBMCs provided the cDNA or gDNA that served as material.

The V gene lost 2 bases and the J gene lost 0 bases, with 9 bases spanning the gap. The CDR3 sequence is 15 residues long. Germline V gene sequence: CDR1 SGHRS, CDR2 YFSETQ. Allocation to cohorts depended on clinical history reported by the participants. Generated by immunoSEQ multiplex PCR, the TCRdb table keeps only in-frame clones and is missing some. The profile shows 200,000 to 250,000 clones, 85% to 90% of them singletons. The sequence was collected from a man aged 30 to 45 who had been exposed to COVID-19. The sequenced sample consisted of PBMCs or T cells enriched from blood (not recorded which). The rearrangement uses TRBV5-1 and TRBJ2-1; D remains unclear. CDR3 in DNA: TGCGCCAGCAGCTTAGCCGATAACTCCTACAATGAGCAGTTCTTC. Its protein is CASSLADNSYNEQFF. The full variable domain, in which reference TRBV5-1 and TRBJ2-1 provide the parts outside the CDR3, is KAGVTQTPRYLIKTRGQQVTLSCSPISGHRSVSWYQQTPGQGLQFLFEYFSETQRNKGNFPGRFSGRQFSNSRSEMNVSTLELGDSALYLCASSLADNSYNEQFFGPGTRLTVL.